This T cell receptor (beta chain) was identified in a study of response to subunit inactivated influenza vaccine. Findings of the study overall: It was the authors' suggestion that each seasonal influenza vaccination recruits few new T cells.

Germline CDR1 reads SGHTA; CDR2 reads FQGTGA. The CDR3 covers 15 residues. The germline V and J ends were trimmed by 2 bases and 3 bases, with 12 bases remaining between them. This clonotype appeared a few times. Its target is unknown. TCRdb itself ran the RT-PCR reads through MiXCR, one entry per CDR3 protein. The sample lists around 520,000 distinct CDR3 sequences, about 25% occurring once. This TCR derives from a man aged 50 to 59 who received an inactivated influenza vaccine. This rearrangement joins TRBV7-3 to TRBJ2-3, with a weak D call TRBD1 (6 bases). The starting material was CD4+ T cells sorted from PBMCs, obtained roughly 5 days after vaccination. CDR3 loop: CASSLGPTGTDTQYF. The CDR3 region has the DNA TGTGCCAGCAGCTTAGGGCCCACAGGGACAGATACGCAGTATTTT.